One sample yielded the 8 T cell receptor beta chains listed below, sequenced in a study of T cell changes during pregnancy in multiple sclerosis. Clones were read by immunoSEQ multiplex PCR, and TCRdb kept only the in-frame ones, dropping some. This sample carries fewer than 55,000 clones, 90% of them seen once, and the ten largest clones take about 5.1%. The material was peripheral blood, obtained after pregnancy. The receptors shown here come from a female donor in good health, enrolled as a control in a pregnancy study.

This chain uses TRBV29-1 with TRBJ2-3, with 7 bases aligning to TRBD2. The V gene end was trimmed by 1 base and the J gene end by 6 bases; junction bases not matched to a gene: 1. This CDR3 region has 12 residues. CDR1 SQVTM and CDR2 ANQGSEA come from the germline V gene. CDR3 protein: CSVEVGGDTQYF. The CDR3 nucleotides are TGCAGCGTTGAAGTGGGGGGGGATACGCAGTATTTT.

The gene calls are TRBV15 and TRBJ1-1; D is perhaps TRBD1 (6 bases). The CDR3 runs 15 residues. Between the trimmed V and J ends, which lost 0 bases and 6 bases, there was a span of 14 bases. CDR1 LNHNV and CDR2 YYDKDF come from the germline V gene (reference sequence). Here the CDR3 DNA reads TGTGCCACCAGCAGAGATCTTGTGACAGGACCTGAAGCTTTCTTT. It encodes CATSRDLVTGPEAFF.

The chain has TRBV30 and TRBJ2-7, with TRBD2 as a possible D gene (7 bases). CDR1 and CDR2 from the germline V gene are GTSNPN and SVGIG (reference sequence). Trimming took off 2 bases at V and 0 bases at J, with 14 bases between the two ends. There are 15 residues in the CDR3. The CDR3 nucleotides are TGTGCCTGGAGTCCCGGGGGGCGGAGCTCCTACGAGCAGTACTTC. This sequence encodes CAWSPGGRSSYEQYF.

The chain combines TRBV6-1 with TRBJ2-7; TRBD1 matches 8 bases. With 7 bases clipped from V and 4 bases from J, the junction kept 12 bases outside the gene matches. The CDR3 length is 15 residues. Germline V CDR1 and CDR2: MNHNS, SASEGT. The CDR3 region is CASTGEAGGSYEQYF. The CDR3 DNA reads TGTGCCAGCACTGGAGAGGCAGGGGGCTCTTACGAGCAGTACTTC.

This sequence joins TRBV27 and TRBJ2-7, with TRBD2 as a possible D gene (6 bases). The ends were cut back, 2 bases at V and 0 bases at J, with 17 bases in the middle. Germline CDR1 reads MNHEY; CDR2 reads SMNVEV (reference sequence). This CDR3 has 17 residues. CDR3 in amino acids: CASSLRGFGVSSYEQYF. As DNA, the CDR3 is TGTGCCAGCAGTTTACGGGGGTTTGGGGTAAGCTCCTACGAGCAGTACTTC.

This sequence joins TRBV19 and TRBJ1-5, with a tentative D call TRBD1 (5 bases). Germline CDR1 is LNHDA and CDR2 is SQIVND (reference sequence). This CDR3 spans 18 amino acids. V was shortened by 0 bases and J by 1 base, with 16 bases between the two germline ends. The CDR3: CASSIDASGAGSNQPQHF. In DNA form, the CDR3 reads TGTGCCAGTAGTATAGATGCCTCCGGGGCGGGAAGCAATCAGCCCCAGCATTTT.

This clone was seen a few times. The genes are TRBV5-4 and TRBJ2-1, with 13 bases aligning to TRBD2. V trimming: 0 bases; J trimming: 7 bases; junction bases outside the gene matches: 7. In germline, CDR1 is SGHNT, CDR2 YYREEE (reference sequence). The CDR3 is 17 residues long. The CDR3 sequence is CASSLGFRTSGSNEQFF. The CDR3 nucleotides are TGTGCCAGCAGCTTGGGATTCCGGACTAGCGGGAGTAATGAGCAGTTCTTC.

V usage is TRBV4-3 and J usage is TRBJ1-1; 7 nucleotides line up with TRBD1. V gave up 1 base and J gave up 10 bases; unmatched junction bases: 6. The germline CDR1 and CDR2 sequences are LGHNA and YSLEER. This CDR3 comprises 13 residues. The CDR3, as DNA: TGCGCCAGCAGCCAAGCCCACAGGGGATCAGCTTTCTTT. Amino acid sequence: CASSQAHRGSAFF.